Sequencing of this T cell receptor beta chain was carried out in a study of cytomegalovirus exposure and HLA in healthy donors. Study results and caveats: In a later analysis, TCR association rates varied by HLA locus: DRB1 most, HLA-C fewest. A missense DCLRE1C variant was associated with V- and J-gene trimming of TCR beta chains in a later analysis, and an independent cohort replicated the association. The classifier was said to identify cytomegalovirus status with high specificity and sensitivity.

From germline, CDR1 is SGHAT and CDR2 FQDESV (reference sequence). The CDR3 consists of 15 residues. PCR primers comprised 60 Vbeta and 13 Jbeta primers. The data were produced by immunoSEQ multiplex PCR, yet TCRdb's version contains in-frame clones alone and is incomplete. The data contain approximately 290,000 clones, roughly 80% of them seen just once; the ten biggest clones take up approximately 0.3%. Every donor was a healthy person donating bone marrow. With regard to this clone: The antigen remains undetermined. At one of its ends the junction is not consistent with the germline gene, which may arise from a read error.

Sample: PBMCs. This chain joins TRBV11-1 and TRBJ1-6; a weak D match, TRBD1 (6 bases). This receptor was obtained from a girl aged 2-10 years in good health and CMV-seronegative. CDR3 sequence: CAGSLARGSNSPLHF. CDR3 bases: TGTGCCGGCAGCTTAGCAAGGGGGTCTAATTCACCCCTCCACTTT. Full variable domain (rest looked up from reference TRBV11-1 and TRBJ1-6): EAEVAQSPRYKITEKSQAVAFWCDPISGHATLYWYRQILGQGPELLVQFQDESVVDDSQLPKDRFSAERLKGVDSTLKIQPAELGDSAMYLCAGSLARGSNSPLHFGNGTRLTVT.